This T cell receptor beta chain was captured in a study of human T cells and chemical hapten exposure. This CDR3 spans 18 amino acids. The V gene's germline CDR1 is SGHRS and CDR2 YFSETQ. The ends lost 3 bases at V and 7 bases at J; junction bases unmatched: 12. TCRdb fed the RACE reads into MiXCR, producing one record per CDR3 protein. There are 330,000 or so distinct CDR3 sequences in the sample; more than 5% occur only once, and roughly 5.4% lies in the top ten. Regarding time point: patch test 2, 6 weeks after DPC sensitization. Treatment in this sample: therapeutic diphenylcyclopropenone sensitization with weekly scalp DPC.

The clonotype was recovered from a woman aged 18-29 years with alopecia areata. Some clones in this sample may be carry-over from other donors' samples. The material sequenced was whole blood, taken in connection with sensitization to the hapten diphenylcyclopropenone (DPC). The gene calls are TRBV5-1 and TRBJ2-3; the match to TRBD2 covers 15 bases. The CDR3 protein is CASSSRWTSGGASNTQYF. The CDR3 region has the DNA TGCGCCAGCAGCTCACGGTGGACTAGCGGGGGGGCCTCGAATACGCAGTATTTT.